Only a few counts were recorded for the clone carrying this T cell receptor beta chain. This entry belongs to a study of blood T cells in healthy people across ages. PBMCs numbering at least 6.5 million were isolated per sample. Total RNA was isolated from each sample in quantities of at least 5.5 micrograms. Using a J-beta primer mix together with a sample-barcoded 5' primer, a second PCR was run for about 6 to 11 cycles. Every cDNA molecule bore a tag from a template-switch adaptor containing 12 random nucleotides. TCRdb re-derived calls from the 5' RACE reads in MiXCR, one entry per CDR3 protein. This repertoire shows over 1,500,000 distinct CDR3 sequences, about 50% found once; its top ten account for 2.1%. CDR1 and CDR2 from the germline V gene are MNHEY and SVGEGT. Trimming took 6 bases from V and 8 from J; bases not matched to a gene: 6. The CDR3 spans 13 residues.

The chain carries TRBV6-2 or TRBV6-3 and TRBJ2-1; 8 bases fit TRBD1. Sequenced input: blood. The TCR was taken from a woman in her forties in good health. The CDR3 reads CASSRDRLHEQFF. The CDR3 nucleotides are TGTGCCAGCAGCCGGGACAGGCTTCATGAGCAGTTCTTC.